The 27 T cell receptor beta chains below come from one sample, sequenced in a study of brain T cells in children with intractable seizures. Indicated time point: blood from clinic visit 5 months post-surgery; TSC patient then seizure free. Sequencing used immunoSEQ multiplex PCR; TCRdb keeps in-frame clones, though not all of them. The sample lists about 340,000 clones, over 90% occurring once. The input for sequencing was peripheral blood, taken 4 to 5 months after surgery. All receptors derive from a boy in the first two years of life with tuberous sclerosis and intractable seizures.

The rearrangement joins TRBV27 to TRBJ2-3, with unresolved D. Germline lookup yields CDR1 MNHEY and CDR2 SMNVEV (reference sequence). Trimming shortened V by 5 bases and J by 2 bases, and 11 bases separated the two germline ends. This CDR3 spans 14 amino acids. The DNA for the CDR3 is TGTGCCAGCAGTCCTGTGAAGGACACAGATACGCAGTATTTT. This codes for CASSPVKDTDTQYF.

This chain uses TRBV6-1 with TRBJ2-3; D call uncertain. V gave up 0 bases and J gave up 2 bases, with 18 bases separating them. The germline gives CDR1 MNHNS, CDR2 SASEGT. There are 18 residues in the CDR3. CDR3 loop: CASSEAPFGGTSTDTQYF. The CDR3, as DNA: TGTGCCAGCAGTGAAGCCCCATTCGGCGGAACCTCCACAGATACGCAGTATTTT.

This clone has a single count. The CDR3 reads CASSLGAGMFF. The CDR3 DNA is TGTGCCAGCAGTTTGGGGGCAGGGATGTTTTTT. This chain joins TRBV12-3 or TRBV12-4 and TRBJ1-4; D is possibly TRBD1 (6 bases). CDR3 length: 11 residues. V dropped 3 bases and J dropped 15 bases, with 11 bases sitting between them.

The chain recombines TRBV28 with TRBJ1-2, with D tentatively TRBD1 (6 bases). The CDR3 has 12 residues. Trimming removed 6 bases at V and 4 bases at J, with 9 bases between. Per the germline V gene, CDR1 is MDHEN and CDR2 is SYDVKM. Here the CDR3 DNA reads TGTGCCAGCAGAGGACAGCTCTATGGCTACACCTTC. Residues: CASRGQLYGYTF.

The chain couples TRBV19 to TRBJ2-3; no clear D. Germline V gives CDR1 LNHDA, CDR2 SQIVND (reference sequence). Trimming took 6 bases from V and 0 from J, leaving 7 bases between them. This CDR3 comprises 13 residues. The CDR3 protein is CASRKTSTDTQYF. For the CDR3, the DNA is TGTGCCAGTAGGAAAACTAGCACAGATACGCAGTATTTT.

The V and J genes are TRBV7-9 and TRBJ1-1; no clear D. The CDR3 has 12 amino acids. Germline CDR1 is SEHNR and CDR2 is FQNEAQ (reference sequence). V was pared by 5 bases and J by 4 bases, with 8 bases between. The CDR3 is CASSTRPTEAFF. The DNA for the CDR3 is TGTGCCAGCAGCACTCGACCCACTGAAGCTTTCTTT.

The count of this clone is one. In DNA, the CDR3 is TGCAGTGCTAGTGAGATGGACGGTAAAGAGACCCAGTACTTC. Amino acids: CSASEMDGKETQYF. The chain employs TRBV20-1 and TRBJ2-5; D not certain. Germline CDR1 and CDR2: DFQATT and SNEGSKA (reference sequence). V was trimmed by 3 bases and J by 3 bases, leaving 14 bases between them. The CDR3 is 14 amino acids.

V usage is TRBV5-1 and J usage is TRBJ1-1; D is uncertain. Trimming removed 0 bases from V and 4 bases from J, with 19 bases in between. Per germline, CDR1 SGHRS and CDR2 YFSETQ. This CDR3 is built from 17 residues. CDR3 amino acids: CASSLVPKSAQATEAFF. The DNA for the CDR3 is TGCGCCAGCAGCTTGGTACCTAAGAGTGCCCAGGCCACTGAAGCTTTCTTT.

The CDR3 loop reads CASSLDLNRGDYEQYF. The CDR3 DNA reads as TGTGCCAGCAGCTTAGATTTAAACAGGGGTGACTACGAGCAGTACTTC. The gene calls are TRBV7-8 and TRBJ2-7; TRBD1 matches 7 bases. V lost 1 base, J lost 3 bases, and 9 bases stayed unmatched. The CDR3 sequence is 16 residues long. The germline V gene has CDR1 SGHVS and CDR2 FQNEAQ.

The chain employs TRBV6-6 and TRBJ2-7; 10 bases are a match to TRBD1. The ends lost 0 bases at V and 2 bases at J; junction bases unmatched: 1. The CDR3 consists of 15 residues. Germline CDR1 reads MNHNY; CDR2 reads SVGAGI (reference sequence). The CDR3 DNA follows: TGTGCCAGCAGTTACTCGGGACAGGGGACCTACGAGCAGTACTTC. Encoded protein: CASSYSGQGTYEQYF.

The rearrangement uses TRBV4-1 and TRBJ2-1, with no clear D. From germline, CDR1 is MGHRA and CDR2 YSYEKL. Trimming took off 6 bases at V and 4 bases at J, with 13 bases between the two ends. The CDR3 has 14 amino acids. The DNA of the CDR3 is TGCGCCAGCAGACCAGAGTTGGGGTACAATGAGCAGTTCTTC. It codes for CASRPELGYNEQFF.

The gene calls are TRBV30 and TRBJ2-1, with 7 bases lining up with TRBD2. Germline assignment: CDR1 GTSNPN and CDR2 SVGIG (reference sequence). V was pared by 8 bases and J by 8 bases, with 9 bases of the junction left unmatched. The CDR3 covers 12 residues. Here the CDR3 DNA reads TGTGCCGGCCGGGACGCGGGGGATGAGCAGTTCTTC. Its translation: CAGRDAGDEQFF. The entire variable domain, with the rest obtained from reference TRBV30 and TRBJ2-1, is as follows: SQTIHQWPATLVQPVGSPLSLECTVEGTSNPNLYWYRQAAGRGLQLLFYSVGIGQISSEVPQNLSASRPQDRQFILSSKKLLLSDSGFYLCAGRDAGDEQFFGPGTRLTVL.

This rearrangement joins TRBV7-9 to TRBJ2-1; the match to TRBD2 covers 10 bases. V shed 1 base, J shed 7 bases, and the junction held 7 bases outside the gene matches. Looked up from germline, CDR1 is SEHNR and CDR2 is FQNEAQ (reference sequence). The CDR3 length is 16 residues. Here the CDR3 reads CASSLVLAGVQNEQFF. The CDR3 nucleotides read TGTGCCAGCAGCTTAGTGCTAGCGGGAGTTCAGAATGAGCAGTTCTTC.

This clone occurred once. This chain uses TRBV29-1 with TRBJ1-1, with a weak D call TRBD1 (5 bases). This CDR3 spans 12 amino acids. CDR1 is SQVTM and CDR2 is ANQGSEA in the germline V gene. The V end was cut by 7 bases, the J end by 3 bases, with 12 bases between. The CDR3 DNA sequence: TGCAGCGCTTCAAGGGGAGACACTGAAGCTTTCTTT. Translation: CSASRGDTEAFF.

The chain combines TRBV11-2 with TRBJ2-1, with D tentatively TRBD2 (5 bases). The CDR3 covers 15 residues. V was pared by 0 bases and J by 9 bases, with 15 bases between. Germline CDR1 reads SGHAT; CDR2 reads FQNNGV. The CDR3 sequence: CASSLEPAAFVEQFF. The CDR3 bases are TGTGCCAGCAGCTTAGAACCAGCGGCCTTCGTTGAGCAGTTCTTC.

The chain employs TRBV9 and TRBJ2-7, with D unresolved. The CDR3 is 14 residues long. Germline loops: CDR1 SGDLS, CDR2 YYNGEE. V shed 0 bases and J shed 2 bases, with 9 bases lying between them. CDR3 sequence: CASSVGDFAYEQYF. DNA for the CDR3: TGTGCCAGCAGCGTAGGAGACTTCGCCTACGAGCAGTACTTC.

This clone was seen only once. This chain connects TRBV19 to TRBJ1-5; D remains unclear. In germline, CDR1 is LNHDA, CDR2 SQIVND (reference sequence). Trimming removed 10 bases at V and 0 bases at J, with 7 bases between. The CDR3 spans 12 residues. This CDR3 reads CATRSSNQPQHF. The CDR3 bases are TGTGCCACCCGTAGTAGCAATCAGCCCCAGCATTTT.

The chain joins TRBV19 to TRBJ1-1; possibly TRBD1 for D (5 bases). This CDR3 comprises 13 residues. The germline V and J ends were trimmed by 5 bases and 1 base, with 8 bases remaining between them. CDR1 and CDR2 from the germline V gene are LNHDA and SQIVND (reference sequence). The CDR3 protein is CASSSTGNTEAFF. The CDR3 DNA follows: TGTGCCAGTAGTTCAACAGGGAACACTGAAGCTTTCTTT.

The rearrangement links TRBV6-1 to TRBJ1-6; D remains unclear. CDR3 length: 12 residues. Germline V gene data show CDR1 as MNHNS and CDR2 as SASEGT. V was clipped by 5 bases and J by 9 bases, with 8 bases between them. For the CDR3, the DNA is TGTGCCAGCAGTTCCTTAGGTTCACCCCTCCACTTT. Its translation is CASSSLGSPLHF.

The chain has TRBV6-5 and TRBJ2-7; D ambiguous. V lost 0 bases and J lost 0, with 9 bases in between. CDR3 size: 15 residues. Germline loops: CDR1 MNHEY, CDR2 SVGAGI. The CDR3 loop reads CASSYSWGSSYEQYF. In DNA, the CDR3 is TGTGCCAGCAGTTACTCGTGGGGTAGCTCCTACGAGCAGTACTTC.

The CDR3 DNA is TGCGCCAGCAGCCAGGAAATAGGGGGCCCCTACGAGCAGTACTTC. This codes for CASSQEIGGPYEQYF. The genes are TRBV4-1 and TRBJ2-7, with 7 bases aligning to TRBD1. From germline, CDR1 is MGHRA and CDR2 YSYEKL. CDR3 length: 15 amino acids. J was trimmed by 2 bases and V by 3 bases; bases with no gene match: 7.

The chain carries TRBV14 and TRBJ1-4; TRBD1 agrees at 7 bases. The CDR3 runs to 16 residues. V lost 4 bases, J lost 8 bases, and 13 bases stayed unmatched. CDR1 is SGHDN and CDR2 is FVKESK in the germline V gene. This CDR3 reads CASSLHGGDSKEKLFF. The CDR3 nucleotides are TGTGCCAGCAGCCTTCACGGTGGGGACAGTAAGGAAAAACTGTTTTTT.

The chain is built from TRBV19 and TRBJ1-1, with a possible D match to TRBD1 (5 bases). Looked up from germline, CDR1 is LNHDA and CDR2 is SQIVND (reference sequence). Trimming took off 3 bases at V and 0 bases at J, with 11 bases between the two ends. The CDR3 has 15 amino acids. The CDR3 DNA follows: TGTGCCAGTAGTATCTTTGACAGATTGAACACTGAAGCTTTCTTT. Its protein product is CASSIFDRLNTEAFF.

The J gene is TRBJ2-4, the V gene TRBV2, with a possible D match to TRBD2 (6 bases). Germline assignment: CDR1 SNHLY and CDR2 FYNNEI. V lost 3 bases and J 6 bases, leaving 12 bases between the germline ends. CDR3 length: 14 residues. The CDR3 is CASSDGSSGNIQYF. CDR3 nucleotides: TGTGCCAGCAGTGACGGGAGTAGCGGAAACATTCAGTACTTC. The full variable domain, in which reference TRBV2 and TRBJ2-4 provide the parts outside the CDR3, is EPEVTQTPSHQVTQMGQEVILRCVPISNHLYFYWYRQILGQKVEFLVSFYNNEISEKSEIFDDQFSVERPDGSNFTLKIRSTKLEDSAMYFCASSDGSSGNIQYFGAGTRLSVL.

The chain uses TRBV2 and TRBJ1-1; D unresolved. This CDR3 spans 14 amino acids. V lost 4 bases and J 1 base, leaving 10 bases between the germline ends. From germline, CDR1 is SNHLY and CDR2 FYNNEI. The CDR3 loop reads CASSVRAQNTEAFF. Here the CDR3 DNA reads TGTGCCAGCAGTGTAAGGGCTCAGAACACTGAAGCTTTCTTT.

V and J are TRBV9 and TRBJ2-7; D unresolved. The V gene lost 0 bases and the J gene lost 3 bases, with 10 bases spanning the gap. Germline values: CDR1 SGDLS, CDR2 YYNGEE. CDR3 length equals 14 residues. CDR3 nucleotides: TGTGCCAGCAGCGTAGGAATAGGTCACTACGAGCAGTACTTC. Protein: CASSVGIGHYEQYF.

The chain uses TRBV2 and TRBJ2-2; 7 bases agree with TRBD1. The V and J ends lost 8 bases and 1 base, in that order; junction bases with no gene match: 7. The CDR3 is made up of 15 amino acids. The germline V gene has CDR1 SNHLY and CDR2 FYNNEI. CDR3 region: CASCPGTVNTGELFF. As DNA, the CDR3 is TGTGCCAGCTGTCCCGGGACAGTGAACACCGGGGAGCTGTTTTTT.